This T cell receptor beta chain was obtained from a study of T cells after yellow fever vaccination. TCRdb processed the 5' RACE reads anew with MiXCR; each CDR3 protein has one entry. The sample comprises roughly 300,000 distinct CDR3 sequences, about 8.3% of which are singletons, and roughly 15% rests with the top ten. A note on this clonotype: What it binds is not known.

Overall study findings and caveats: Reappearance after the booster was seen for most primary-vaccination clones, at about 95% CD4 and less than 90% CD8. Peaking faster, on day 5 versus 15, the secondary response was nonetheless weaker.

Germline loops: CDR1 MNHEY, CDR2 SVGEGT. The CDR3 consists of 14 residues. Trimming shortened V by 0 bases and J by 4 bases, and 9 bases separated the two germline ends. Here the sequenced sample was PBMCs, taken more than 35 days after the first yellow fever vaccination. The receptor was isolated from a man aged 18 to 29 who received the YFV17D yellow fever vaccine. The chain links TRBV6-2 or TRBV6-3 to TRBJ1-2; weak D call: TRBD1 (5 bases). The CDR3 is CASSYSTTVYGYTF. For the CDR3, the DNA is TGTGCCAGCAGTTACTCGACGACAGTCTATGGCTACACCTTC.